This T cell receptor beta chain was retrieved from a study of neurological immune-mediated disorders. Whole-study findings and limits: Expanded clones shared no identical CDR3 amino acid sequences across subjects, which suggested private TCR-beta repertoires in all groups.

A 10-nucleotide random UMI tagged transcripts in template-switch 5'RACE cDNA synthesis. Over 160 million TCR-beta sequences from 15-18 subjects came from every sequencing run. MiXCR, applied by TCRdb to the 5' RACE reads, yields one record per CDR3 protein. The sample shows around 97,000 distinct CDR3 sequences, roughly a tenth of them seen only once. CDR1 is MGHRA and CDR2 is YSYEKL in the germline V gene. V was shortened by 0 bases and J by 4 bases, with 9 bases between the two germline ends. The length of the CDR3 is 14 residues. With respect to this clonotype: Its cognate antigen is unknown.

Time point here: longitudinal time-point 3. For the unsorted libraries, 2 million PBMCs stored at -80 C served as input. The material sequenced was PBMCs. J is TRBJ1-1 and V is TRBV4-1, with no clear D. This clonotype was obtained from a female donor with HTLV-1-associated myelopathy (HAM/TSP). Here the CDR3 reads CASSQEEGSTEAFF. CDR3 in DNA: TGCGCCAGCAGCCAAGAAGAGGGAAGCACTGAAGCTTTCTTT.